Listed below are T cell receptor beta chains from one sample, sequenced in a study of blood T cell repertoires in COVID-19. Libraries were prepared by immunoSEQ multiplex PCR; TCRdb keeps only in-frame clonotypes and omits some of them. The sample yields about 140,000 clones, about 90% seen once. Material for sequencing was peripheral blood. These receptors were collected from a woman over 75 with acute or convalescent COVID-19. Each CDR3 is given with its conserved first and last residue. D genes are given only for firm matches. Clone size is not always given. Where it is, it says once, few, many or a class for expanded clones.

CDR3 protein	CDR3 DNA	V gene	CDR3 length	J gene	D gene	clone size
CASSSHLAGYNEQFF	TGCGCCAGCAGCTCTCACCTAGCGGGGTACAATGAGCAGTTCTTC	TRBV4-1	15	TRBJ2-1	TRBD2	once
CASSPTSAPGELFF	TGTGCCAGCTCACCGACTAGCGCTCCCGGGGAGCTGTTTTTT	TRBV18	14	TRBJ2-2	TRBD2	NA
CASSDSDRIVFF	TGTGCCAGCAGTGACTCGGACAGAATTGTGTTTTTT	TRBV6-5	12	TRBJ1-4	NA	NA
CASSPETSGTGGDYGYTF	TGTGCCAGCTCACCAGAGACTTCCGGGACAGGGGGTGACTATGGCTACACCTTC	TRBV18	18	TRBJ1-2	TRBD1	NA
CACIQGYSGNTIYF	TGTGCCTGCATACAGGGGTACTCTGGAAACACCATATATTTT	TRBV30	14	TRBJ1-3	TRBD1	NA
CASSLRTGVLMNTEAFF	TGTGCCAGCAGCTTACGGACAGGGGTCTTAATGAACACTGAAGCTTTCTTT	TRBV7-9	17	TRBJ1-1	TRBD1	NA
CASSDRTNYGYTF	TGTGCCAGCAGTGACAGAACTAACTATGGCTACACCTTC	TRBV2	13	TRBJ1-2	NA	NA
CASSDPTGYLGYTF	TGTGCCAGCAGTGACCCAACAGGGTACCTTGGCTACACCTTC	TRBV2	14	TRBJ1-2	NA	NA
CASSRQGGTEAFF	TGTGCCAGCAGCCGACAGGGCGGCACTGAAGCTTTCTTT	TRBV14	13	TRBJ1-1	TRBD1	NA
CATTDSQIRYGYTF	TGTGCCACCACAGACAGTCAGATTCGCTATGGCTACACCTTC	TRBV19	14	TRBJ1-2	NA	few
CASSLVIAGKETQYF	TGCGCCAGCAGCTTGGTAATAGCGGGAAAAGAGACCCAGTACTTC	TRBV5-1	15	TRBJ2-5	TRBD2	NA